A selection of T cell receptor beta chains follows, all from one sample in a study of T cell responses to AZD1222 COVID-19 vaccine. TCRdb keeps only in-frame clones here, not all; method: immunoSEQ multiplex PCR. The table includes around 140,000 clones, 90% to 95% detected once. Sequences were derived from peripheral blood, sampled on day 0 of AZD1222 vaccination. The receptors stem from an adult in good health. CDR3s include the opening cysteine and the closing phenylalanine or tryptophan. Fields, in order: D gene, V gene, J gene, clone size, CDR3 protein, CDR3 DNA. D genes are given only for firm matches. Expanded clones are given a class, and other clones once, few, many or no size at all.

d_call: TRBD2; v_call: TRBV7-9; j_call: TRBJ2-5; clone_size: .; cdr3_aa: CASSYWTSAQETQYF; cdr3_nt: TGTGCCAGCAGCTATTGGACTAGCGCACAAGAGACCCAGTACTTC
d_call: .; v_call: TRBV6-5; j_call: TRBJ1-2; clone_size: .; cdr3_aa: CASSRNQQGGYGYTF; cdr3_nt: TGTGCCAGCAGCAGGAATCAACAGGGCGGGTATGGCTACACCTTC
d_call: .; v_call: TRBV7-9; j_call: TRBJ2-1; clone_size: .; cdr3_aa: CASSFEFGEQFF; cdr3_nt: TGTGCCAGCAGCTTCGAATTTGGTGAGCAGTTCTTC
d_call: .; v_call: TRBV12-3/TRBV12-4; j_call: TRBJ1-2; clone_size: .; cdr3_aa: CASSLVGDYTF; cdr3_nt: TGTGCCAGCAGTTTAGTGGGGGACTACACCTTC
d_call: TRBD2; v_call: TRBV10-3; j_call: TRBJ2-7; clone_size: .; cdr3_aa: CAISDWREKNEQYF; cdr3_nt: TGTGCCATCAGTGATTGGCGGGAGAAGAACGAGCAGTACTTC
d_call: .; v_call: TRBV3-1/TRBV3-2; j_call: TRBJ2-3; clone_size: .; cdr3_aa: CASSQGSLSTDTQYF; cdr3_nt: TGTGCCAGCAGCCAGGGAAGCCTTAGCACAGATACGCAGTATTTT
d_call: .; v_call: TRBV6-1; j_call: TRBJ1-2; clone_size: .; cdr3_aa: CASSEVGGYTF; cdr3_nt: TGTGCCAGCAGTGAAGTGGGCGGCTACACCTTC
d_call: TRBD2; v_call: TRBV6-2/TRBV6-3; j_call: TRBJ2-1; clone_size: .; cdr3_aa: CASSDILAGGPDNEQFF; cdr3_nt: TGTGCCAGCAGTGACATTCTAGCGGGGGGGCCGGACAATGAGCAGTTCTTC
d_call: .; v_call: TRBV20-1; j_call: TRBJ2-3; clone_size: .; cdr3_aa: CSVQKADTQYF; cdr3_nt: TGCAGTGTTCAGAAGGCAGATACGCAGTATTTT
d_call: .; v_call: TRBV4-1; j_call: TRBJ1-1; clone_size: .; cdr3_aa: CASSQVGFMNTEAFF; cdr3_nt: TGCGCCAGCAGCCAAGTGGGCTTCATGAACACTGAAGCTTTCTTT
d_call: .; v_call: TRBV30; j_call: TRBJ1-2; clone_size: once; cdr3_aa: CAWSVPHRASEGYTF; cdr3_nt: TGTGCCTGGAGTGTACCTCACAGGGCATCAGAAGGCTACACCTTC
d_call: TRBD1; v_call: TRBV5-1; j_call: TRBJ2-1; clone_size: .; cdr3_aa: CASSPNPTGASLNEQFF; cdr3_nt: TGCGCCAGCAGCCCTAACCCGACAGGGGCCTCTCTCAATGAGCAGTTCTTC
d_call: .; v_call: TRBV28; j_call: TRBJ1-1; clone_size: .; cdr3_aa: CASSTGTRSFF; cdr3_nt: TGTGCCAGCAGCACCGGGACACGTTCATTCTTT
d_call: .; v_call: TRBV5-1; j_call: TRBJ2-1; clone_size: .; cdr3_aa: CASSLGQNLNNEQFF; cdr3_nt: TGCGCCAGCAGCTTGGGACAGAATCTAAACAATGAGCAGTTCTTC
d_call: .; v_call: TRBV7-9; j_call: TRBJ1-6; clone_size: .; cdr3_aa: CASSLDSSYNSPLHF; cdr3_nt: TGTGCCAGCAGCTTAGACAGCTCCTATAATTCACCCCTCCACTTT
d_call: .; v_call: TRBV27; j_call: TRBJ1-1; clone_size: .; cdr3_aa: CASRQTRFTEAFF; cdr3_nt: TGTGCCAGCAGGCAAACACGATTCACTGAAGCTTTCTTT
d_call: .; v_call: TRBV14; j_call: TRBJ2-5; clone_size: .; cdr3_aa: CASSQRSLEETQYF; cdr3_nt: TGTGCCAGCAGCCAACGTTCTTTAGAGGAGACCCAGTACTTC
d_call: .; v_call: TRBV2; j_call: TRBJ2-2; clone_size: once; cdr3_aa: CASSEARGPGELFF; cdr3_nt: TGTGCCAGCAGTGAAGCCAGAGGCCCCGGGGAGCTGTTTTTT
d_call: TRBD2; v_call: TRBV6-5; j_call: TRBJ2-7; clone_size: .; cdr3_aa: CASSYKAGVTEQYF; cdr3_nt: TGTGCCAGCAGTTATAAAGCGGGAGTAACCGAGCAGTACTTC
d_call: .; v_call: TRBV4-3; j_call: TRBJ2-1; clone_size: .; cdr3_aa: CASSLGPLNEQFF; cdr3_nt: TGCGCCAGCAGCCTAGGTCCCCTCAATGAGCAGTTCTTC
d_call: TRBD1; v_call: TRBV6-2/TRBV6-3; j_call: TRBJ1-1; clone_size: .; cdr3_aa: CASSSGGTGGEAFF; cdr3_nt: TGTGCCAGCAGTTCCGGTGGGACAGGGGGGGAAGCTTTCTTT
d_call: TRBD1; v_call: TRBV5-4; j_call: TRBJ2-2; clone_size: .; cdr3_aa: CASSEGQGLNTGELFF; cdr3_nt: TGTGCCAGCAGCGAGGGACAGGGACTTAACACCGGGGAGCTGTTTTTT
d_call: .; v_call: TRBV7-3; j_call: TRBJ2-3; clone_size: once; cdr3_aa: CASSLVPRADTQYF; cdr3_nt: TGTGCCAGCAGCTTAGTTCCGCGGGCAGATACGCAGTATTTT
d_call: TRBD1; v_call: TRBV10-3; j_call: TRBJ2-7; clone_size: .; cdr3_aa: CAILGQGSHEQYF; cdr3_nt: TGTGCCATCCTGGGACAGGGGTCCCACGAGCAGTACTTC
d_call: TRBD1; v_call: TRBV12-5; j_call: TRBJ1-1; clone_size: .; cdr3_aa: CASGPGTGGAFF; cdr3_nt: TGTGCTAGTGGTCCCGGGACAGGGGGTGCTTTCTTT
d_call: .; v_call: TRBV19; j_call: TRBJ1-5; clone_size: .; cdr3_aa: CASSPAIGQPQHF; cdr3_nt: TGTGCCAGTAGTCCAGCTATAGGTCAGCCCCAGCATTTT
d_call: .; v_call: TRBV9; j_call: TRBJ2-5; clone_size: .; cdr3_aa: CASSTAGGRETQYF; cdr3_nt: TGTGCCAGCAGCACCGCCGGGGGTCGAGAGACCCAGTACTTC
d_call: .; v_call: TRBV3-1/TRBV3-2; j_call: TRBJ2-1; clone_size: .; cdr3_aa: CASSPTKLGEQFF; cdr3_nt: TGTGCCAGCAGCCCAACCAAGCTCGGAGAGCAGTTCTTC
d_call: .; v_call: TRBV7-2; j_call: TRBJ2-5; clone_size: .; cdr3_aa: CASSLWGRRGQETQYF; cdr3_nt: TGTGCCAGCAGCTTGTGGGGCCGGCGGGGACAAGAGACCCAGTACTTC
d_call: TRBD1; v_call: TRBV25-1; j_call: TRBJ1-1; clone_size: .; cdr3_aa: CASSETGGWTEAFF; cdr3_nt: TGTGCCAGCAGTGAGACAGGGGGCTGGACTGAAGCTTTCTTT
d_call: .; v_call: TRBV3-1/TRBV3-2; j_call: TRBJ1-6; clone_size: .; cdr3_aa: CASSQRGGIYSPLHF; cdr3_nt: TGTGCCAGCAGCCAAAGGGGCGGGATTTATTCACCCCTCCACTTT